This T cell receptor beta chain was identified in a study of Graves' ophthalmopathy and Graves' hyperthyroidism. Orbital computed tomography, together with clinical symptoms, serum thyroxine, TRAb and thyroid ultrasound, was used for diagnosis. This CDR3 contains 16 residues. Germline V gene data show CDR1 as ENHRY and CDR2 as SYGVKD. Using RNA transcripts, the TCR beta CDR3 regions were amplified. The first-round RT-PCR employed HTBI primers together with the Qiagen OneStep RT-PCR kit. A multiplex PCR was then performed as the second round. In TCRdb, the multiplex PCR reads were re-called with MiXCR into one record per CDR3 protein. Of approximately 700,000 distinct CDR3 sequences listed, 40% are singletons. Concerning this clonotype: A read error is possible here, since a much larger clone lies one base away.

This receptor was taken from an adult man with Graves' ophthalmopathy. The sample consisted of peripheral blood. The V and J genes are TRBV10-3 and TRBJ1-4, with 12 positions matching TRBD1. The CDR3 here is CAISETGQGAYEELFF. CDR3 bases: TGTGCCATCAGTGAGACGGGACAGGGGGCTTATGAAGAACTGTTTTTT.